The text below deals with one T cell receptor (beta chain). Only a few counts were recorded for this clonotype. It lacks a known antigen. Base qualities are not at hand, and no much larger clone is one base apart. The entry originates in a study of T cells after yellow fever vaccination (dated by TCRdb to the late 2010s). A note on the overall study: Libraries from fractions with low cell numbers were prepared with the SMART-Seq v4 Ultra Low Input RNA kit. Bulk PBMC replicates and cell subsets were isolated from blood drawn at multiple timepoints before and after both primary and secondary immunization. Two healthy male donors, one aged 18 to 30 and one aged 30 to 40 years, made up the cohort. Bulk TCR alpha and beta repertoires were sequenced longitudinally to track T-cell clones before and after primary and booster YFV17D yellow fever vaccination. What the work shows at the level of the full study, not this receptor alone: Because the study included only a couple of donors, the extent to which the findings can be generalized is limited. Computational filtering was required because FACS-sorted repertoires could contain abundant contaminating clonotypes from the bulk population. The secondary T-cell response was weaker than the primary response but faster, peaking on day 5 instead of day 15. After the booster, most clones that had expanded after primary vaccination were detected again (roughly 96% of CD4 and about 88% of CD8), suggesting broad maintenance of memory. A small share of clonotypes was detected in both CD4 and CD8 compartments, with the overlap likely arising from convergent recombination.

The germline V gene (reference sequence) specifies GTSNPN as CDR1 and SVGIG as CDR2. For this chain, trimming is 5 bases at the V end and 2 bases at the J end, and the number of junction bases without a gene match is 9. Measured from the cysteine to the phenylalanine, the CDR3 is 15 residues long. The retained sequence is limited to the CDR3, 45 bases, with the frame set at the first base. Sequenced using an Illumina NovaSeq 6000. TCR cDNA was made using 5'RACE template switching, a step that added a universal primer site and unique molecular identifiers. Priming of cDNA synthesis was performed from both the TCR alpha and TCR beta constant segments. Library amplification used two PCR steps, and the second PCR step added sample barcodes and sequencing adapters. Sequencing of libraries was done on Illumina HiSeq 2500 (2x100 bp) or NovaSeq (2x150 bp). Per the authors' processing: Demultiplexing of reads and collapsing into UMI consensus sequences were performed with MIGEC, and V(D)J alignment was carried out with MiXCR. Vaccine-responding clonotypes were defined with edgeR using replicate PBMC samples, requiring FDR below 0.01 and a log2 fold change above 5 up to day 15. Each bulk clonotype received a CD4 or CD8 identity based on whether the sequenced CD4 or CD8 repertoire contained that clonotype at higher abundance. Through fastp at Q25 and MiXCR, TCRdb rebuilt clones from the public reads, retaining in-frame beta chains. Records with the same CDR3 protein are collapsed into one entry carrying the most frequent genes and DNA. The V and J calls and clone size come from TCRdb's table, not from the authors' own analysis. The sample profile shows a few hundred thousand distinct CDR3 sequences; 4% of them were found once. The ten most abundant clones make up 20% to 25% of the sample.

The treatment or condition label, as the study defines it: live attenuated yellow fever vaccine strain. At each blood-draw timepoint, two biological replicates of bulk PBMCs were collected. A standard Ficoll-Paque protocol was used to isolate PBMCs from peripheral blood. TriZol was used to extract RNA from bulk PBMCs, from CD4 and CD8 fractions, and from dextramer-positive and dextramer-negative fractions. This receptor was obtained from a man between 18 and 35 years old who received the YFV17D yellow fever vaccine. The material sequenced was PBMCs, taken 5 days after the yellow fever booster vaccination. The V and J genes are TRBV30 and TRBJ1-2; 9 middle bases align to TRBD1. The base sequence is TGTGCCTGGCTCAACCCCGGACAGGGGAACTATGGCTACACCTTC. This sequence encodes CAWLNPGQGNYGYTF.